This TCR beta chain was sequenced during a study of T cell clonality in common variable immunodeficiency. Diagnosis required reduced IgG, IgA and/or IgM with specific antibody deficiency. Blood samples were heparinized, about 4.5 to 8 ml per donor. The study, taken as a whole, reports: Fewer TCRbeta clones were shared among CVID subjects than controls. Repertoire-complication correlations in CVID were limited by patient heterogeneity. Reportedly, TCR beta sequences from common variable immunodeficiency showed fewer deletions and N-nucleotide insertions.

The CDR3 runs to 16 residues. The J segment lost 4 bases and the V segment lost 6 bases, leaving 11 bases of the junction unmatched. In germline, CDR1 is KGHSH, CDR2 LQKENI. The method was immunoSEQ multiplex PCR; TCRdb's version includes in-frame clones alone and lacks a portion of them. The table lists 7,800 or so clones, with no singletons. A remark on this clone: The antigen remains undetermined. Read coverage stops 3 residues before the CDR3 terminus; the germline J gene supplies the remainder.

Sequencing input: peripheral blood mononuclear cells. The receptor was isolated from a human donor with common variable immunodeficiency. The chain combines TRBV18 with TRBJ1-3; 8 nucleotides agree with TRBD1. This CDR3 is CASSNQGQVEGNTIYF. CDR3 bases read: TGTGCCAGCTCTAACCAGGGACAGGTAGAGGGAAACACC.